The 32 T cell receptor beta chains reported below all come from one sample, sequenced in a study of T cells after yellow fever vaccination. TCRdb ran MiXCR on the 5' RACE reads and lists one entry per CDR3 protein. This sample has roughly 250,000 distinct CDR3 sequences, with 13% found just once. The sample here was CD4+ T cells sorted from PBMCs, taken 45 days after the yellow fever booster vaccination. These receptors were collected from a man aged 25 to 45 who received the YFV17D yellow fever vaccine.

This clonotype was found a few times. The CDR3: CASSTPLAGKFF. In nucleotides, the CDR3 is TGTGCCAGCAGTACTCCTCTAGCGGGAAAGTTCTTC. V and J are TRBV28 and TRBJ2-1; 9 positions agree with TRBD2. The CDR3 sequence is 12 residues long. CDR1 is MDHEN, CDR2 SYDVKM, per germline. After removal of 5 bases from V and 14 bases from J, the junction contained 7 bases not matched to a gene.

This clonotype came up many times. The V gene is TRBV24-1, the J gene TRBJ2-6, with D unresolved. Per germline, CDR1 KGHDR and CDR2 SFDVKD. V dropped 3 bases and J dropped 2 bases, with 7 bases sitting between them. The CDR3 sequence is 15 residues long. In DNA, the CDR3 is TGTGCCACCAGTGATGGATCCGCTGGGGCCAACGTCCTGACTTTC. Residues: CATSDGSAGANVLTF.

The rearrangement uses TRBV5-6 and TRBJ1-2; D is perhaps TRBD1 (5 bases). With 4 bases removed from V and 10 bases from J, the gap between germline ends came to 17 bases. Germline CDR1 is SGHDT and CDR2 is YYEEEE. CDR3 length: 13 residues. The CDR3 nucleotides are TGTGCCAGCAGCCCCGGGACCCTAGCTTTCTACACCTTC. Its translation: CASSPGTLAFYTF.

This clonotype was seen ten or more times. V gene TRBV20-1 combines with J gene TRBJ2-3, with D hard to call. The germline V gene encodes CDR1 DFQATT and CDR2 SNEGSKA (reference sequence). The CDR3 is 12 amino acids. The germline V and J ends were trimmed by 2 bases and 6 bases, with 9 bases remaining between them. In nucleotides, the CDR3 is TGCAGTGCTAGAACATCGAGGGATACGCAGTATTTT. It yields the protein CSARTSRDTQYF.

This clonotype was seen ten or more times. This chain connects TRBV18 to TRBJ1-2; D call uncertain. This CDR3 region has 13 residues. Trimming shortened V by 3 bases and J by 8 bases, and 13 bases separated the two germline ends. CDR1 is KGHSH, CDR2 LQKENI, per germline. This CDR3 is CASSPPRGGGYTF. The CDR3 DNA reads TGTGCCAGCTCACCCCCCCGGGGAGGAGGCTACACCTTC.

This clonotype has only a few counts. This sequence joins TRBV7-9 and TRBJ2-2; D might be TRBD2 (5 bases). This CDR3 contains 16 residues. Germline CDR1 and CDR2: SEHNR and FQNEAQ (reference sequence). V was shortened by 4 bases and J by 1 base, with 13 bases between the two germline ends. The CDR3: CASSSMRAGNTGELFF. Written as DNA, the CDR3 is TGTGCCAGCAGCTCAATGCGGGCAGGGAACACCGGGGAGCTGTTTTTT.

The sample holds many counts of this clonotype. V and J are TRBV10-3 and TRBJ2-1; the D gene could be TRBD1 or TRBD2 (5 bases each). CDR1 is ENHRY and CDR2 is SYGVKD in the germline V gene. Trimming stripped 6 bases from V and 4 bases from J, with 16 bases between. The CDR3 is 15 amino acids. CDR3 region: CAIRGVGVKYNEQFF. CDR3 coding DNA: TGTGCCATCAGGGGGGTAGGGGTGAAGTACAATGAGCAGTTCTTC.

The chain employs TRBV20-1 and TRBJ2-3; D is possibly TRBD1 (5 bases). V was pared by 1 base and J by 2 bases, with 13 bases between. This CDR3 has 15 amino acids. Germline loops: CDR1 DFQATT, CDR2 SNEGSKA (reference sequence). In DNA form, the CDR3 reads TGCAGTGCTAGAGTGGCGGACAAACTCACAGATACGCAGTATTTT. Amino acids: CSARVADKLTDTQYF.

This clonotype was picked up a small number of times. The V gene is TRBV12-3 or TRBV12-4, the J gene TRBJ1-5; no clear D. The V end lost 6 bases, the J end lost 0 bases, and 9 bases lay between the germline ends. CDR3 size: 14 residues. DNA of the CDR3: TGTGCCAGCAGCCCCGTCCTTAGCAATCAGCCCCAGCATTTT. It yields the protein CASSPVLSNQPQHF.

This clonotype was observed a handful of times. This sequence joins TRBV27 and TRBJ2-7; TRBD2 might be the D (5 bases). Germline V gene sequence: CDR1 MNHEY, CDR2 SMNVEV (reference sequence). With 1 base removed from V and 3 bases from J, the gap between germline ends came to 10 bases. This CDR3 is built from 14 residues. CDR3 residues: CASSLLARLYEQYF. DNA of the CDR3: TGTGCCAGCAGTTTATTAGCGAGGCTCTACGAGCAGTACTTC.

The J gene is TRBJ2-7, the V gene TRBV3-1; possibly TRBD1 for D (5 bases). V was shortened by 6 bases and J by 4 bases, with 10 bases between the two germline ends. The CDR3 sequence is 12 residues long. The germline gives CDR1 LGHDT, CDR2 YNNKEL (reference sequence). CDR3 loop: CASSFKGYEQYF. CDR3 DNA: TGTGCCAGCAGTTTCAAGGGGTACGAGCAGTACTTC.

This chain connects TRBV20-1 to TRBJ2-7, with 8 bases identical to TRBD2. The CDR3 has 14 amino acids. The V gene end was trimmed by 1 base and the J gene end by 6 bases; junction bases not matched to a gene: 8. The germline V gene encodes CDR1 DFQATT and CDR2 SNEGSKA (reference sequence). CDR3 sequence (DNA): TGCAGTGCTAGAGCGTCTAGCGGGTCGGGCGAGCAGTACTTC. It yields the protein CSARASSGSGEQYF.

There are many counts of this clonotype. The rearrangement joins TRBV20-1 to TRBJ1-1, with unresolved D. The CDR3 extends over 13 amino acids. Trimming cost V 6 bases and J 1 base, with 12 bases left between them. The V gene's germline CDR1 is DFQATT and CDR2 SNEGSKA (reference sequence). The CDR3 region is CSAAVGGNTEAFF. For the CDR3, the DNA is TGCAGTGCAGCGGTAGGAGGGAACACTGAAGCTTTCTTT.

The chain carries TRBV18 and TRBJ1-5; D is perhaps TRBD1 (6 bases). The CDR3 consists of 16 residues. Trimming pared 5 bases from V and 1 base from J, leaving 15 bases between. The germline V gene encodes CDR1 KGHSH and CDR2 LQKENI. The CDR3, as DNA: TGTGCCAGCTCATCCGCCTCGGGGGCCAGCAATCAGCCCCAGCATTTT. Translated: CASSSASGASNQPQHF.

This rearrangement joins TRBV10-3 to TRBJ2-1; a possible D gene is TRBD1 (6 bases). This CDR3 is built from 12 residues. With 6 bases removed from V and 3 bases from J, the gap between germline ends came to 6 bases. CDR1 and CDR2 (germline): ENHRY, SYGVKD. CDR3 sequence (DNA): TGTGCCATCAGAGGGGGCTACAATGAGCAGTTCTTC. It codes for CAIRGGYNEQFF.

The V call is TRBV7-2, the J call TRBJ1-1; weak D call: TRBD1 (6 bases). This CDR3 region has 13 residues. V lost 5 bases and J 7 bases, leaving 14 bases between the germline ends. Looked up from germline, CDR1 is SGHTA and CDR2 is FQGNSA. The chain's CDR3 is CASSTTKDSEAFF. In DNA, the CDR3 is TGTGCCAGCAGCACAACCAAGGACAGTGAAGCTTTCTTT.

The rearrangement joins TRBV5-1 to TRBJ2-7, with no clear D. The CDR3 is made up of 11 amino acids. The germline V and J ends were trimmed by 2 bases and 8 bases, with 8 bases remaining between them. Germline V gene data show CDR1 as SGHRS and CDR2 as YFSETQ. The CDR3 DNA sequence: TGCGCCAGCAGCTTCAGTGGGAAGCAGTACTTC. It specifies CASSFSGKQYF.

The gene calls are TRBV18 and TRBJ2-7; D not resolved. From germline, CDR1 is KGHSH and CDR2 LQKENI. This CDR3 is 15 amino acids long. Trimming cost V 1 base and J 9 bases, with 19 bases left between them. CDR3 residues: CASSPLAQTLERQYF. The DNA of the CDR3 is TGTGCCAGCTCACCACTTGCCCAGACCCTTGAGCGGCAGTACTTC.

This clonotype was recorded a few times. The chain recombines TRBV5-1 with TRBJ2-7; TRBD1 or TRBD2 may be the D gene (5 bases each). The V end lost 0 bases, the J end lost 2 bases, and 15 bases lay between the germline ends. Germline loops: CDR1 SGHRS, CDR2 YFSETQ. The CDR3 extends over 16 amino acids. CDR3 sequence: CASSLALAGTAYEQYF. The CDR3 nucleotides read TGCGCCAGCAGCTTGGCTTTAGCAGGGACGGCCTACGAGCAGTACTTC.

The V call is TRBV6-2 or TRBV6-3, the J call TRBJ2-2; D not resolved. CDR1 and CDR2 (germline): MNHEY, SVGEGT. V lost 6 bases and J 0 bases, leaving 11 bases between the germline ends. This CDR3 contains 15 residues. CDR3 loop: CASRPVKPNTGELFF. DNA for the CDR3: TGTGCCAGCAGACCAGTAAAACCGAACACCGGGGAGCTGTTTTTT.

In this sample, this clonotype turned up a few times. This chain links TRBV2 with TRBJ2-1; tentatively, D is TRBD1 or TRBD2 (5 bases each). The V gene lost 4 bases and the J gene lost 0 bases, with 13 bases spanning the gap. The CDR3 covers 16 residues. Germline V CDR1 and CDR2: SNHLY, FYNNEI. The CDR3 coding sequence is TGTGCCAGCAGTGGTTTGGGACCGTCCTCCTACAATGAGCAGTTCTTC. It translates to CASSGLGPSSYNEQFF.

This clonotype was seen repeatedly, ten times or more. This chain joins TRBV3-1 and TRBJ2-2, with D maybe TRBD1 (6 bases). Germline CDR1 is LGHDT and CDR2 is YNNKEL (reference sequence). Trimming cost V 1 base and J 1 base, with 16 bases left between them. The CDR3 sequence is 18 residues long. The CDR3 sequence: CASSQVPDMTGNTGELFF. The CDR3 bases are TGTGCCAGCAGCCAAGTCCCTGACATGACAGGGAACACCGGGGAGCTGTTTTTT.

V is TRBV7-2 and J is TRBJ2-3; possibly TRBD2 for D (6 bases). V was shortened by 4 bases and J by 10 bases, with 6 bases between the two germline ends. CDR3 length equals 10 residues. Germline CDR1 and CDR2: SGHTA and FQGNSA. DNA for the CDR3: TGTGCCAGCAGCTCGGGAGCGCAGTATTTT. Protein product: CASSSGAQYF.

This rearrangement joins TRBV2 to TRBJ2-7; tentatively, D is TRBD2 (6 bases). CDR1 and CDR2 from the germline V gene are SNHLY and FYNNEI. This CDR3 has 11 amino acids. CDR3 sequence: CADGDFHPEYF. The CDR3 DNA reads TGTGCAGATGGGGACTTCCACCCGGAATACTTC.

This clonotype has just a few counts. V is TRBV4-3 and J is TRBJ1-6; a weak D match, TRBD1 (6 bases). Looked up from germline, CDR1 is LGHNA and CDR2 is YSLEER. This CDR3 has 15 residues. Trimming shortened V by 0 bases and J by 10 bases, and 13 bases separated the two germline ends. The CDR3 sequence: CASSQEGGRRSPLHF. Written as DNA, the CDR3 is TGCGCCAGCAGCCAAGAGGGGGGGCGCAGGTCACCCCTCCACTTT.

Many counts were recorded for this clonotype. The chain carries TRBV20-1 and TRBJ2-1; 9 positions match TRBD2. This CDR3 is 14 amino acids long. Per germline, CDR1 DFQATT and CDR2 SNEGSKA (reference sequence). The V and J ends lost 6 bases and 4 bases, in that order; junction bases with no gene match: 7. Here the CDR3 DNA reads TGCAGTGCGGGAGTAGCGGGAGTATACAATGAGCAGTTCTTC. As protein: CSAGVAGVYNEQFF.

The chain joins TRBV4-3 to TRBJ2-1, with a possible D match to TRBD1 (6 bases). From germline, CDR1 is LGHNA and CDR2 YSLEER. The CDR3 covers 14 residues. Trimming shortened V by 1 base and J by 6 bases, and 10 bases separated the two germline ends. CDR3 nucleotides: TGCGCCAGCAGCCAAGTGGGACAAATCAATGAGCAGTTCTTC. As protein: CASSQVGQINEQFF.

This chain links TRBV7-6 with TRBJ1-5; D remains unclear. The CDR3 is made up of 16 amino acids. The V and J ends lost 0 bases and 3 bases respectively, with 12 bases between them. CDR1 is SGHVS, CDR2 FNYEAQ, per germline. The CDR3 sequence is CASSLASGRFNQPQHF. DNA of the CDR3: TGTGCCAGCAGCTTAGCGTCCGGACGGTTCAATCAGCCCCAGCATTTT.

This clonotype appeared a few times. The rearrangement uses TRBV21-1 and TRBJ2-7. TRBV21-1 is deemed a pseudogene. This CDR3 has 15 amino acids. CDR3 region: CASSPVDSTSYEQYF. The CDR3 coding sequence is TGTGCCAGCAGCCCCGTCGACTCCACCTCCTACGAGCAGTACTTC.

The chain uses TRBV3-1 and TRBJ2-3; D perhaps matches TRBD2 (5 bases). This CDR3 has 16 amino acids. The germline gives CDR1 LGHDT, CDR2 YNNKEL (reference sequence). With 0 bases removed from V and 4 bases from J, the gap between germline ends came to 14 bases. In DNA form, the CDR3 reads TGTGCCAGCAGCCAAGACGTCATGGTGAGGGCAGATACGCAGTATTTT. Protein: CASSQDVMVRADTQYF.

The chain employs TRBV20-1 and TRBJ2-2; 12 nucleotides align to TRBD2. The V gene end was trimmed by 3 bases and the J gene end by 8 bases; junction bases not matched to a gene: 7. This CDR3 spans 15 amino acids. CDR1 and CDR2 from the germline V gene are DFQATT and SNEGSKA (reference sequence). Here the CDR3 DNA reads TGCAGTGCTAGGGAGACTAGCGGGAGTGCTGGGGAGCTGTTTTTT. Its translation is CSARETSGSAGELFF.

The chain employs TRBV10-3 and TRBJ2-7; tentative D call: TRBD1 (6 bases). The germline gives CDR1 ENHRY, CDR2 SYGVKD. The CDR3 is 15 residues long. The ends were cut back, 6 bases at V and 3 bases at J, with 18 bases in the middle. CDR3 loop: CAISQGQGGIYEQYF. Written as DNA, the CDR3 is TGTGCCATCAGCCAGGGGCAGGGTGGGATCTACGAGCAGTACTTC.